Sequencing of this T cell receptor (beta chain) was carried out in a study of blood T cell repertoires in COVID-19. The CDR3 runs 15 residues. V was trimmed by 4 bases and J by 8 bases, leaving 17 bases between them. The germline gives CDR1 SGHVS, CDR2 FNYEAQ. This table comes from immunoSEQ multiplex PCR, and its TCRdb copy is limited to in-frame clones, with some not included. There are 150,000 or so clones in the sample; roughly 88% occur only once, and approximately 5.3% lies in the top ten. The chain has TRBV7-6 and TRBJ1-4; D uncertain. The sequence was collected from a man aged 65-85 years who had been exposed to COVID-19. Sequencing was done on a sample of PBMCs or T cells enriched from blood (not recorded which). The CDR3 reads CASSSPRRGIEKLFF. DNA for the CDR3: TGTGCCAGCAGCTCCCCGAGGCGCGGGATAGAAAAACTGTTTTTT.